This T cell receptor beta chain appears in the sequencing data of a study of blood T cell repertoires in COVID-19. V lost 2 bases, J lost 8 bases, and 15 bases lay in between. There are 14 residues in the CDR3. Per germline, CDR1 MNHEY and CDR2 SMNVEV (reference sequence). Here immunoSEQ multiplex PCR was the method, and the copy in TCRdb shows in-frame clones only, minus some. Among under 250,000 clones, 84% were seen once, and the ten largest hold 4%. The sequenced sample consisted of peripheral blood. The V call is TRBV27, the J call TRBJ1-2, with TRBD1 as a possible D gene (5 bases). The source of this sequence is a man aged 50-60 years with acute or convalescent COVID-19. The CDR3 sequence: CASSLLGDSFGYTF. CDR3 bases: TGTGCCAGCAGTTTACTTGGAGACAGCTTCGGCTACACCTTC.